The 8 T cell receptor beta chains presented below share a single source sample, sequenced in a study of CD8 T cells in ankylosing spondylitis. MiXCR, run by TCRdb on the 5' RACE reads, gives a single entry per CDR3 protein. Among about 150,000 distinct CDR3 sequences listed, roughly 44% were seen once. Sample: synovial fluid, either unsorted or a sorted T cell fraction (not recorded which). The receptors stem from a male donor with ankylosing spondylitis.

The CDR3 DNA is TGCGCCAGCAGCCAATTTCGGGAAAACCCAGGGGGCTACACCTTC. It specifies CASSQFRENPGGYTF. The chain carries TRBV4-3 and TRBJ1-2; the D gene is possibly TRBD1 (5 bases). The CDR3 is made up of 15 amino acids. Trimming removed 2 bases from V and 8 bases from J, with 18 bases in between. Germline assignment: CDR1 LGHNA and CDR2 YSLEER.

This clonotype was counted between two and nine times. J is TRBJ2-2 and V is TRBV12-5; D is ambiguous. Between the trimmed V and J ends, which lost 4 bases and 7 bases, there was a span of 10 bases. Germline CDR1 is LGHNT and CDR2 is FRNRAP. The CDR3 is 13 amino acids. CDR3 protein: CASGSLLYGELFF. Here the CDR3 DNA reads TGTGCTAGTGGTTCGCTGCTTTACGGGGAGCTGTTTTTT.

In this sample, this clonotype turned up a few times. This chain's CDR3 is CASRTENTEAFF. The CDR3 nucleotides are TGTGCCAGCAGGACGGAGAACACTGAAGCTTTCTTT. The chain has TRBV12-3 or TRBV12-4 and TRBJ1-1; D is uncertain. V was cut by 6 bases and J by 1 base, with 6 bases left in between. The CDR3 length is 12 residues.

This chain connects TRBV28 to TRBJ2-2; perhaps TRBD2 as D (5 bases). The CDR3 spans 16 residues. The V and J ends lost 0 bases and 0 bases respectively, with 8 bases between them. Germline lookup yields CDR1 MDHEN and CDR2 SYDVKM. The CDR3 DNA sequence: TGTGCCAGCAGTTTATGGGCGGGCGCGAACACCGGGGAGCTGTTTTTT. This gives the protein CASSLWAGANTGELFF.

This clonotype was seen repeatedly, ten times or more. The V call is TRBV27, the J call TRBJ2-7, with 8 bases lining up with TRBD1. Germline CDR1 is MNHEY and CDR2 is SMNVEV (reference sequence). The CDR3 is made up of 15 amino acids. V shed 1 base, J shed 4 bases, and the junction held 6 bases outside the gene matches. The CDR3 DNA is TGTGCCAGCAGTTTATACCAGGGGGCAGAGTACGAGCAGTACTTC. Amino acids: CASSLYQGAEYEQYF.

This chain uses TRBV18 with TRBJ2-1, with a weak D call TRBD2 (5 bases). Germline V gene sequence: CDR1 KGHSH, CDR2 LQKENI. The CDR3 totals 11 residues. The V end was cut by 0 bases, the J end by 11 bases, with 5 bases between. The CDR3: CASSPPGKQFF. In DNA, the CDR3 is TGTGCCAGCTCACCACCCGGGAAGCAGTTCTTC. Drawing the rest from reference TRBV18 and TRBJ2-1, the complete variable domain is NAGVMQNPRHLVRRRGQEARLRCSPMKGHSHVYWYRQLPEEGLKFMVYLQKENIIDESGMPKERFSAEFPKEGPSILRIQQVVRGDSAAYFCASSPPGKQFFGPGTRLTVL.

This clonotype was counted only a few times. The J gene is TRBJ1-1, the V gene TRBV12-3 or TRBV12-4; D perhaps matches TRBD1 (5 bases). Deletions cut 4 bases from V and 7 bases from J, with 10 bases between. The CDR3 has 12 amino acids. The CDR3 region is CASSSFDSEAFF. As DNA, the CDR3 is TGTGCCAGCAGTTCCTTTGACAGTGAAGCTTTCTTT.

This clonotype has a handful of counts. The chain joins TRBV4-1 to TRBJ2-3; no clear D gene. This CDR3 contains 14 residues. Trimming removed 2 bases from V and 2 bases from J, with 8 bases in between. From germline, CDR1 is MGHRA and CDR2 YSYEKL. This chain's CDR3 is CASSQKQFTDTQYF. CDR3 nucleotides: TGCGCCAGCAGCCAAAAACAGTTCACAGATACGCAGTATTTT.